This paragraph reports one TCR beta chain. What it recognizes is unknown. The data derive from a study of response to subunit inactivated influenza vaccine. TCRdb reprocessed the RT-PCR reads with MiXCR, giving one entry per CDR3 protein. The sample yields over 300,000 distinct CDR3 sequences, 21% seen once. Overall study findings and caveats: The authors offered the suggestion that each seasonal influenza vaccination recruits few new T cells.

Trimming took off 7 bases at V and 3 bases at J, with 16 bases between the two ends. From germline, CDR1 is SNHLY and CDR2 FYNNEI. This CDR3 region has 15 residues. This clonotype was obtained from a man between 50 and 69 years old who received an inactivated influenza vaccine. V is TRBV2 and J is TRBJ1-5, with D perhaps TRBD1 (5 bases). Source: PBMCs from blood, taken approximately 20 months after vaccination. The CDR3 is CASTLRGVPNQPQHF. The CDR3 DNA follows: TGTGCCAGCACCCTGCGGGGGGTCCCCAATCAGCCCCAGCATTTT.